This T cell receptor (beta chain) emerged from a study of blood T cell repertoires in COVID-19. Study at large: Acute and convalescent COVID-19 specimens originated in the United States, Italy and Spain. T cells, B-cell-depleted T cells, or PBMCs supplied cDNA or gDNA.

Some clones are missing from TCRdb's copy, which holds only in-frame ones; the method was immunoSEQ multiplex PCR. The sample holds about 220,000 clones, around 82% seen once. Trimming took off 0 bases at V and 2 bases at J, with 9 bases between the two ends. CDR3 length: 16 amino acids. Germline CDR1 is SGHRS and CDR2 is YFSETQ. Material: peripheral blood. The chain couples TRBV5-1 to TRBJ2-6; D perhaps matches TRBD2 (5 bases). The receptor was isolated from a woman aged 45-59 years with acute or convalescent COVID-19. The CDR3 region has the DNA TGCGCCAGCAGCTTGGTCACGGGAACTGGGGCCAACGTCCTGACTTTC. It codes for CASSLVTGTGANVLTF.